A single T cell receptor beta chain is shown here with its context. Its antigen remains unknown. 60 Vbeta and 13 Jbeta primers were used in PCR. Sequencing used immunoSEQ multiplex PCR; TCRdb keeps in-frame clones, though not all of them. This table has about 210,000 clones, more than 75% appearing once. Each donor was nominally healthy when sampled (though unrecorded immune exposures were likely). The data were taken from a study of cytomegalovirus exposure and HLA in healthy donors. There are 16 residues in the CDR3. The V gene end was trimmed by 6 bases and the J gene end by 1 base; junction bases not matched to a gene: 9. Regarding the study as a whole: Among the sequence variants, a highly shared cluster was likely an artifact of sequencing. Most TCR sequences showed up rarely, but some public TCRs showed up in many donors. V- and J-gene trimming of TCR beta was linked (in a later analysis) to a missense DCLRE1C variant.

The TCR comes from a man aged 40-50 years in good health and CMV-seropositive. The chain joins TRBV23-1 to TRBJ1-5; 7 bases are shared with TRBD1. TRBV23-1 falls under the ORF class, with uncertain function. Sequenced: PBMCs. The CDR3 region has the DNA TGCGCCAGCAGACCCCGACAGGGCGGCAGCAATCAGCCCCAGCATTTT. This encodes CASRPRQGGSNQPQHF.